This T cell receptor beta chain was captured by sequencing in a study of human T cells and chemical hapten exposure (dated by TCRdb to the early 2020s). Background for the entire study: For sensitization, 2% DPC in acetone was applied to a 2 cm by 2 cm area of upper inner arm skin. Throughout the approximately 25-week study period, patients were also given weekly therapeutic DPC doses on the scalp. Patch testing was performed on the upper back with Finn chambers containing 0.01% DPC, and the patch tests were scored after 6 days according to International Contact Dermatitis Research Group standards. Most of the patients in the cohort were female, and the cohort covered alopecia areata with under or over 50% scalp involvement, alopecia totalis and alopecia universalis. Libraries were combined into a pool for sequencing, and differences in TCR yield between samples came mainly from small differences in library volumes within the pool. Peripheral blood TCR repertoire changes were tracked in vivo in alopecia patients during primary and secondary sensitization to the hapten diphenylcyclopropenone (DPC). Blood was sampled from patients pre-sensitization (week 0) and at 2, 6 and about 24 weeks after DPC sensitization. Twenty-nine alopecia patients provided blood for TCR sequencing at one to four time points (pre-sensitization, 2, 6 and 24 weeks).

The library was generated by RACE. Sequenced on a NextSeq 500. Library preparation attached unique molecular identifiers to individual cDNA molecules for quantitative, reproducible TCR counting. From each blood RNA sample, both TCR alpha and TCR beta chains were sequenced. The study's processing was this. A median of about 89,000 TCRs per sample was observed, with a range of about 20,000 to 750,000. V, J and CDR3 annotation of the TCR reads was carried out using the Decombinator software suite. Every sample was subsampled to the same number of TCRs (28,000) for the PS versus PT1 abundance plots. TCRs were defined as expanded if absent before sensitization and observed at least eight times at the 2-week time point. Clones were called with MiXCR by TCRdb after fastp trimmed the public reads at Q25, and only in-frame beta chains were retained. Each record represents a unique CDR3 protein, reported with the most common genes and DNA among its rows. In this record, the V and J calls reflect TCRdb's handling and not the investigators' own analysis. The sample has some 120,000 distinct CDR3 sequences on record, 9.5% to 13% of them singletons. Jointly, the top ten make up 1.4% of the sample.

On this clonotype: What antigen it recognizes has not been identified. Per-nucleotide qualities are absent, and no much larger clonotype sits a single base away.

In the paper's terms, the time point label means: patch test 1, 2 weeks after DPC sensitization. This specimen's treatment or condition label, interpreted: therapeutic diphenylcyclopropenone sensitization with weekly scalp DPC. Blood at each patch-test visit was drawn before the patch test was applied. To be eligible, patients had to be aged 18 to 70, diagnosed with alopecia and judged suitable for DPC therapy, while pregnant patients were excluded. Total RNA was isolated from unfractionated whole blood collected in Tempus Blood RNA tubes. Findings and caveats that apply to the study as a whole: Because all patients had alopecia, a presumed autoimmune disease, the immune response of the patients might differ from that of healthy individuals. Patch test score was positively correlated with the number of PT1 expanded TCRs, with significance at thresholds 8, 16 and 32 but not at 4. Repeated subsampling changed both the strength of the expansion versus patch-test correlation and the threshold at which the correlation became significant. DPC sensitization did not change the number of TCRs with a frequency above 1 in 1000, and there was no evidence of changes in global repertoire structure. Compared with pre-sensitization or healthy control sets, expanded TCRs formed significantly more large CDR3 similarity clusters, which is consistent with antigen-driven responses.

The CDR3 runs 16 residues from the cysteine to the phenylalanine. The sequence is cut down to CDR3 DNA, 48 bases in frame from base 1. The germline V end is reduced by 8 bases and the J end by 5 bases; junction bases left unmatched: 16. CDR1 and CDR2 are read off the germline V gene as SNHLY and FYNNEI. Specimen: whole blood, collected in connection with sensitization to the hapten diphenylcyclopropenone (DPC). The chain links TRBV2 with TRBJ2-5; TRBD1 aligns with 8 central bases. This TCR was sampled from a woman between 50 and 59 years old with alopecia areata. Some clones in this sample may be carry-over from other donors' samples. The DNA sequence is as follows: TGTGCCAGCTATGAGACGGGACAGGCTAGCCGGGAGACCCAGTACTTC. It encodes CASYETGQASRETQYF.